The clone carrying this TCR beta chain was seen many times. TCR beta CDR3 region amplification was performed from RNA transcripts. The study used the HTBI primer set for a first-round RT-PCR of the TCR CDR3. TCRdb re-called the multiplex PCR reads with MiXCR, one entry per CDR3 protein. The sample contains around 600,000 distinct CDR3 sequences, approximately 15% of which appear only once. The data were taken from a study of T cells in Graves' hyperthyroidism and ophthalmopathy. Diagnoses used clinical symptoms, serum thyroxine and TRAb, thyroid ultrasound and orbital computed tomography. This TCR was recovered from a woman aged 18-35 years with Graves' ophthalmopathy. The material sequenced was blood.

The CDR3 DNA sequence: TGTGCCAGCAGCCCGACCTGGGGGCAGGGGCAACCCTACGAGCAGTACTTC. Its protein product is CASSPTWGQGQPYEQYF. This chain joins TRBV7-8 and TRBJ2-7, with D possibly TRBD1 on 6 matching bases. Germline CDR1 SGHVS, CDR2 FQNEAQ. The CDR3 extends over 17 amino acids. With 5 bases removed from V and 2 bases from J, the gap between germline ends came to 22 bases.